A single sample is the source of the 24 T cell receptor beta chains below, sequenced in a study of blood T cell repertoires in COVID-19 (TCRdb year 2020). The library was obtained by the immunoSEQ multiplex PCR assay. What TCRdb holds here is the immuneACCESS table cut down to in-frame rearrangements. Part of the clones is not present; checked against another copy, under half of the missing clones reflect an unresolved V gene, and the others are unexplained. Across this sample there are 25,000 to 30,000 clones, with 90% to 95% seen only once. Around 4% of the sample is held by the ten biggest clonotypes. Sequenced input: peripheral blood. Receptors originate from a human donor with active COVID-19. The donor label of this sample is uncertain.

The gene calls are TRBV5-4 and TRBJ2-2, with 11 nucleotides matching TRBD2. Germline V lookup: CDR1 SGHNT, CDR2 YYREEE (reference sequence). This CDR3 has 15 amino acids. V gave up 5 bases and J gave up 6 bases; unmatched junction bases: 6. The CDR3 region is CASRTSGSWSGELFF. The CDR3 region has the DNA TGTGCCAGCAGAACTAGCGGGAGCTGGTCCGGGGAGCTGTTTTTT.

This chain uses TRBV6-4 with TRBJ2-2; 7 nucleotides match TRBD2. Germline values: CDR1 MRHNA, CDR2 SNTAGT. This CDR3 is 17 amino acids long. V was pared by 0 bases and J by 2 bases, with 6 bases of the junction left unmatched. The CDR3 bases are TGTGCCAGCAGTGACTCGAGGCGGGAGAGTAACACCGGGGAGCTGTTTTTT. Its protein product is CASSDSRRESNTGELFF.

In regard to this clone: At the DNA level, this CDR3 is encoded by other sequences in the same sample as well. The chain joins TRBV5-1 to TRBJ2-2; 11 bases agree with TRBD2. Germline trimming cut 4 bases from V and 4 bases from J; bases unmatched to any gene: 9. The CDR3 covers 17 residues. The germline CDR1 and CDR2 sequences are SGHRS and YFSETQ. CDR3: CASSPRTSGGGTGELFF. CDR3 nucleotides: TGCGCCAGCAGCCCCCGCACTAGCGGGGGTGGCACCGGGGAGCTGTTTTTT.

This chain joins TRBV28 and TRBJ2-7; no clear D gene. CDR1 MDHEN and CDR2 SYDVKM come from the germline V gene. V lost 2 bases and J 2 bases, leaving 16 bases between the germline ends. CDR3 length: 16 amino acids. CDR3 bases: TGTGCCAGCAGTTTAATCCAGATCAGAAACCCCTACGAGCAGTACTTC. Protein product: CASSLIQIRNPYEQYF.

The rearrangement uses TRBV7-9 and TRBJ2-2; D unclear. The germline V and J ends were trimmed by 5 bases and 1 base, with 8 bases remaining between them. The CDR3 is 14 residues long. CDR1 and CDR2 from the germline V gene are SEHNR and FQNEAQ (reference sequence). This CDR3 is CASSLTWNTGELFF. In DNA, the CDR3 is TGTGCCAGCAGCCTTACTTGGAACACCGGGGAGCTGTTTTTT.

The rearrangement joins TRBV19 to TRBJ2-1, with 7 positions matching TRBD1. Germline V lookup: CDR1 LNHDA, CDR2 SQIVND (reference sequence). The CDR3 sequence is 13 residues long. V lost 8 bases to trimming and J lost 9 bases; unmatched junction nucleotides: 10. CDR3 protein: CASDTGARGEQFF. The CDR3 DNA is TGTGCCAGTGATACAGGGGCAAGGGGTGAGCAGTTCTTC.

The chain is built from TRBV6-4 and TRBJ2-5, with 7 nucleotides matching TRBD2. Germline V gene sequence: CDR1 MRHNA, CDR2 SNTAGT. V was clipped by 6 bases and J by 4 bases; unmatched bases: 14. The CDR3 consists of 16 residues. In DNA, the CDR3 is TGTGCCAGCAGCCCGGGGGAGGGAGGTATTGGAGAGACCCAGTACTTC. Protein: CASSPGEGGIGETQYF.

The chain couples TRBV24-1 to TRBJ2-5; TRBD2 aligns across 13 bases. CDR1 is KGHDR and CDR2 is SFDVKD in the germline V gene. Trimming removed 3 bases from V and 2 bases from J; junction bases left unmatched: 5. This CDR3 has 17 amino acids. The CDR3 DNA is TGTGCCACCAGTGATACCGGGACTAGCGGGGCTCAAGAGACCCAGTACTTC. It encodes CATSDTGTSGAQETQYF.

This chain uses TRBV6-2 or TRBV6-3 with TRBJ2-7; 9 bases fit TRBD1. The V gene end was trimmed by 0 bases and the J gene end by 6 bases; junction bases not matched to a gene: 6. Germline V lookup: CDR1 MNHEY, CDR2 SVGEGT. The CDR3 is 15 residues long. CDR3 protein: CASSYSGQGWGEQYF. Here the CDR3 DNA reads TGTGCCAGCAGTTACTCTGGACAGGGGTGGGGCGAGCAGTACTTC.

Points on this clone: Mismatch with germline at one junction end may stem from a read error. The CDR3 region is CASSRDYRNEQFF. For the CDR3, the DNA is TGTGCTAGCAGCCGGGACTACCGCAATGAGCAGTTCTTC. J is TRBJ2-1 and V is TRBV7-7, with 7 bases matching TRBD2. Germline CDR1 SSHAT, CDR2 FNYEAQ (reference sequence). This CDR3 spans 13 amino acids. Full variable domain (missing parts from reference TRBV7-7 and TRBJ2-1): GAGVSQSPRYKVTKRGQDVTLRCDPISSHATLYWYQQALGQGPEFLTYFNYEAQPDKSGLPSDRFSAERPEGSISTLTIQRTEQRDSAMYRCASSRDYRNEQFFGPGTRLTVL.

V is TRBV9 and J is TRBJ1-1; tentatively, D is TRBD1 (6 bases). The ends were cut back, 0 bases at V and 6 bases at J, with 12 bases in the middle. The V gene's germline CDR1 is SGDLS and CDR2 YYNGEE. CDR3 size: 14 residues. CDR3 in DNA: TGTGCCAGCAGCGTAGATGGGGGGGCGCCTGAAGCTTTCTTT. Protein: CASSVDGGAPEAFF.

This clone was counted once. The V call is TRBV9, the J call TRBJ2-1, with D possibly being TRBD2 (6 bases). The CDR3 has 16 residues. The V gene's germline CDR1 is SGDLS and CDR2 YYNGEE. V was cut by 4 bases and J by 1 base, with 15 bases left in between. This CDR3 reads CASSPIAARSYNEQFF. The CDR3, as DNA: TGTGCCAGCAGCCCCATAGCGGCGAGATCCTACAATGAGCAGTTCTTC.

V is TRBV5-1 and J is TRBJ1-4; D possibly corresponds to TRBD1 (6 bases). Germline CDR1 SGHRS, CDR2 YFSETQ. Trimming removed 0 bases from V and 4 bases from J, with 16 bases in between. This CDR3 region has 17 residues. The CDR3 coding sequence is TGCGCCAGCAGCTTGGCCGGGGCCGCAGGGGTTAATGAAAAACTGTTTTTT. Protein sequence: CASSLAGAAGVNEKLFF.

The count of this clone is one. The V gene is TRBV7-2, the J gene TRBJ2-3; D perhaps matches TRBD2 (6 bases). The CDR3 covers 14 residues. Trimming stripped 5 bases from V and 2 bases from J, with 11 bases between. CDR1 and CDR2 (germline): SGHTA, FQGNSA. In DNA, the CDR3 is TGTGCCAGCAGCCCGGGGGACCCCACAGATACGCAGTATTTT. Translation: CASSPGDPTDTQYF.

The chain combines TRBV3-1 (or the pseudogene TRBV3-2) with TRBJ2-7; 8 nucleotides line up with TRBD2. This CDR3 spans 16 amino acids. Trimming removed 0 bases from V and 2 bases from J; junction bases left unmatched: 6. Per germline, CDR1 LGHDT and CDR2 YNNKEL (reference sequence). DNA of the CDR3: TGTGCCAGCAGCCAAGATTGGAGGCGGGGGGCCTACGAGCAGTACTTC. This encodes CASSQDWRRGAYEQYF.

This sequence joins TRBV3-1 (or the pseudogene TRBV3-2) and TRBJ2-1, with D possibly matching TRBD2 (6 bases). There are 13 residues in the CDR3. Germline CDR1 LGHDT, CDR2 YNNKEL (reference sequence). Trimming pared 1 base from V and 7 bases from J, leaving 8 bases between. The CDR3 sequence: CASSQGTKNEQFF. The CDR3 coding sequence is TGTGCCAGCAGCCAAGGGACTAAGAATGAGCAGTTCTTC.

This sequence joins TRBV30 and TRBJ2-5; the D gene is possibly TRBD2 (5 bases). The germline V gene encodes CDR1 GTSNPN and CDR2 SVGIG (reference sequence). Trimming took off 0 bases at V and 3 bases at J, with 11 bases between the two ends. This CDR3 has 14 amino acids. As DNA, the CDR3 is TGTGCCTGGAGTGTGTTGGCGGGTAAAGAGACCCAGTACTTC. It translates to CAWSVLAGKETQYF.

The rearrangement links TRBV6-5 to TRBJ2-3; TRBD2 aligns across 10 bases. The germline CDR1 and CDR2 sequences are MNHEY and SVGAGI. The junction had 8 bases not matched to a gene; V was cut back by 8 bases and J by 3 bases. The CDR3 contains 15 residues. CDR3 sequence (DNA): TGTGCCAGCCGTCTAGCGGGAGCCAGGACAGATACGCAGTATTTT. Protein product: CASRLAGARTDTQYF.

The chain links TRBV29-1 to TRBJ1-2, with TRBD1 matching over 7 bases. Germline CDR1 is SQVTM and CDR2 is ANQGSEA. The ends lost 4 bases at V and 3 bases at J; junction bases unmatched: 5. There are 13 residues in the CDR3. The CDR3, as DNA: TGCAGCGTTGTTAGGACAGGAGACTATGGCTACACCTTC. It is translated as CSVVRTGDYGYTF. Drawing the rest from reference TRBV29-1 and TRBJ1-2, the complete variable domain is SAVISQKPSRDICQRGTSLTIQCQVDSQVTMMFWYRQQPGQSLTLIATANQGSEATYESGFVIDKFPISRPNLTFSTLTVSNMSPEDSSIYLCSVVRTGDYGYTFGSGTRLTVV.

The chain links TRBV15 to TRBJ2-7; 8 nucleotides align to TRBD1. V lost 8 bases to trimming and J lost 3 bases; unmatched junction nucleotides: 6. The CDR3 covers 13 residues. The germline gives CDR1 LNHNV, CDR2 YYDKDF (reference sequence). Here the CDR3 DNA reads TGTGCCACCGGACAGGGAGTTTTCTACGAGCAGTACTTC. Amino acid sequence: CATGQGVFYEQYF.

This rearrangement joins TRBV5-1 to TRBJ2-5; 7 positions agree with TRBD1. J was trimmed by 2 bases and V by 5 bases; bases with no gene match: 3. The germline gives CDR1 SGHRS, CDR2 YFSETQ. This CDR3 is built from 13 residues. Here the CDR3 reads CASRMGQQETQYF. Written as DNA, the CDR3 is TGCGCCAGCAGGATGGGACAGCAAGAGACCCAGTACTTC. Full variable domain (missing parts from reference TRBV5-1 and TRBJ2-5): KAGVTQTPRYLIKTRGQQVTLSCSPISGHRSVSWYQQTPGQGLQFLFEYFSETQRNKGNFPGRFSGRQFSNSRSEMNVSTLELGDSALYLCASRMGQQETQYFGPGTRLLVL.

The V and J genes are TRBV24-1 and TRBJ2-5; the D gene is possibly TRBD2 (6 bases). Trimming took off 4 bases at V and 5 bases at J, with 13 bases between the two ends. CDR1 KGHDR and CDR2 SFDVKD come from the germline V gene. This CDR3 has 14 residues. The CDR3 spells CATSETGGGETQYF. CDR3 DNA sequence: TGTGCCACCAGTGAGACCGGGGGTGGGGAGACCCAGTACTTC.

This clone was seen just once. The chain employs TRBV10-3 and TRBJ2-7, with a weak D call TRBD2 (5 bases). The CDR3 contains 13 residues. The V end lost 10 bases, the J end lost 3 bases, and 16 bases lay between the germline ends. CDR1 is ENHRY, CDR2 SYGVKD, per germline. The CDR3 spells CATLMDDYYEQYF. CDR3 coding DNA: TGTGCCACCCTCATGGACGACTACTACGAGCAGTACTTC.

This clone was seen a few times. The chain joins TRBV6-6 to TRBJ1-5, with 7 bases matching TRBD1. CDR3 length equals 14 residues. In germline, CDR1 is MNHNY, CDR2 SVGAGI (reference sequence). J lost 6 bases, V lost 5 bases, and 7 bases had no gene match. Written as DNA, the CDR3 is TGTGCCAGCAGTCTTACAGGGGATCGTCAGCCCCAGCATTTT. Its translation: CASSLTGDRQPQHF.